These T cell receptor beta chains were read from a single sample in a study of shared clonotypes between healthy human individuals. Profiling relied on immunoSEQ multiplex PCR, and the TCRdb table lists in-frame clones only, not all of them. The data contain about 2.5 million clones, roughly 92% of them singletons. What was sequenced was naive CD4+ T cells from PBMCs. These receptors were collected from a man aged 18 to 30 in good health. Some clones in this sample may be carry-over from other donors' samples. Both conserved end residues are part of each CDR3. D genes are given only for firm matches. Rows may omit the clone size; those that give it use once, few, many or a size class.

TRBD1 NA TRBJ2-3 TRBV14 CASSLPGTAQYF TGTGCCAGCAGCCTCCCAGGGACAGCGCAGTATTTT
NA NA TRBJ2-7 TRBV27 CASSSPLLRGIYEQYF TGTGCCAGCAGTTCTCCCCTCCTACGGGGGATCTACGAGCAGTACTTC
NA NA TRBJ1-1 TRBV27 CASSPPLGRPLGTEAFF TGTGCCAGCAGCCCTCCCCTAGGGCGGCCGTTGGGCACTGAAGCTTTCTTT
TRBD2 NA TRBJ2-7 TRBV19 CASSIPGTSGTYEQYF TGTGCCAGTAGTATCCCCGGGACTAGCGGAACCTACGAGCAGTACTTC
NA NA TRBJ2-7 TRBV4-1 CASIPFDIQGYEQYF TGCGCCAGCATCCCCTTCGATATACAGGGCTACGAGCAGTACTTC
TRBD2 NA TRBJ2-3 TRBV19 CATRSGSTDTQYF TGTGCCACCCGGAGCGGGAGTACAGATACGCAGTATTTT
TRBD1 NA TRBJ2-7 TRBV18 CASSPRIDREKMHEQYF TGTGCCAGCTCACCACGAATTGACAGGGAAAAAATGCACGAGCAGTACTTC
NA NA TRBJ2-6 TRBV7-6 CASSWWRTVAESGANVLTF TGTGCCAGCAGCTGGTGGCGGACAGTCGCCGAGTCTGGGGCCAACGTCCTGACTTTC
NA NA TRBJ1-5 TRBV19 CASSIRQGNQPQHF TGTGCCAGTAGTATTAGACAGGGCAATCAGCCCCAGCATTTT
NA NA TRBJ1-4 TRBV5-1 CASSLEGATNEKLFF TGCGCCAGCAGCTTGGAAGGGGCCACTAATGAAAAACTGTTTTTT
NA NA TRBJ1-5 TRBV11-2 CASSFTGLQGEPQHF TGTGCCAGCAGCTTCACGGGACTGCAGGGAGAGCCCCAGCATTTT
NA NA TRBJ2-4 TRBV6-6 CASRIQENIQYF TGTGCCAGCAGAATCCAAGAAAACATTCAGTACTTC
NA NA TRBJ2-7 TRBV4-2 CASSQYPEALPGHEQYF TGTGCCAGCAGCCAGTACCCCGAGGCCCTTCCAGGCCACGAGCAGTACTTC
TRBD1 NA TRBJ2-1 TRBV28 CASSFPATGGLSYNEQFF TGTGCCAGCAGTTTCCCGGCGACAGGGGGCCTCTCCTACAATGAGCAGTTCTTC
TRBD1 NA TRBJ2-7 TRBV7-3 CASSVGTGVQYF TGTGCCAGCAGCGTTGGGACAGGGGTGCAGTACTTC
TRBD1 NA TRBJ1-1 TRBV4-1 CASSHLLQGTTEAFF TGCGCCAGCAGCCACCTACTACAGGGGACCACTGAAGCTTTCTTT
NA NA TRBJ2-5 TRBV7-2 CASSLAAGGNRETQYF TGTGCCAGCAGCTTAGCCGCCGGTGGGAATAGGGAGACCCAGTACTTC
TRBD1 NA TRBJ1-1 TRBV27 CASSTGQGARAFF TGTGCCAGCAGCACGGGACAGGGGGCGCGAGCTTTCTTT
TRBD2 NA TRBJ2-7 TRBV6-5 CASSYEREGYEQYF TGTGCCAGCAGTTACGAGCGGGAGGGGTACGAGCAGTACTTC
NA NA TRBJ2-1 TRBV7-3 CASSLKGGTYNEQFF TGTGCCAGCAGCTTGAAAGGTGGTACCTACAATGAGCAGTTCTTC
TRBD2 NA TRBJ2-1 TRBV19 CASRAGLAINEQFF TGTGCCAGTAGAGCGGGACTAGCTATCAATGAGCAGTTCTTC
NA NA TRBJ2-1 TRBV5-4 CASSHPAPSSNEQFF TGTGCCAGCAGCCACCCAGCCCCAAGTTCCAATGAGCAGTTCTTC
TRBD2 NA TRBJ2-1 TRBV7-8 CASSQTSGFYNEQFF TGTGCCAGCAGCCAAACTAGCGGGTTCTACAATGAGCAGTTCTTC
TRBD1 NA TRBJ2-7 TRBV30 CAWSHSGTGGDEQYF TGTGCCTGGAGCCACTCCGGGACAGGGGGAGACGAGCAGTACTTC
NA NA TRBJ2-7 TRBV7-2 CASSLAPDGTYEQYF TGTGCCAGCAGCTTAGCCCCGGACGGTACCTACGAGCAGTACTTC
NA few TRBJ2-1 TRBV7-3 CASSLTPGRNQQFF TGTGCCAGCAGCTTAACGCCGGGTAGAAATCAGCAGTTCTTC
NA NA TRBJ2-1 TRBV5-1 CASHEQDEQFF TGCGCCAGCCACGAGCAAGATGAGCAGTTCTTC
NA NA TRBJ2-1 TRBV5-5 CASSLGLAHNEQFF TGTGCCAGCAGCTTGGGCCTAGCCCACAATGAGCAGTTCTTC
TRBD1 NA TRBJ2-7 TRBV19 CASSRDRGKNPYEQYF TGTGCCAGTAGTAGGGACAGGGGGAAAAATCCCTACGAGCAGTACTTC
TRBD2 once TRBJ2-3 TRBV29-1 CSAGTSGSLDTQYF TGCAGCGCCGGGACTAGCGGGAGTTTGGATACGCAGTATTTT
NA NA TRBJ2-7 TRBV18 CASSPAQPYEQYF TGTGCCAGCTCACCTGCGCAGCCCTACGAGCAGTACTTC
NA NA TRBJ2-5 TRBV10-3 CAISESFAQETQYF TGTGCCATCAGTGAGTCCTTCGCCCAAGAGACCCAGTACTTC
NA NA TRBJ2-6 TRBV21-1 CASRKGQGKVSGANVLTF TGTGCCAGCAGGAAAGGACAGGGAAAAGTGTCTGGGGCCAACGTCCTGACTTTC
TRBD2 NA TRBJ2-5 TRBV7-3 CASSLRSGLQETQYF TGTGCCAGCAGCTTAAGGTCGGGACTACAAGAGACCCAGTACTTC
TRBD1 NA TRBJ1-1 TRBV10-3 CAIRDSDRGLTEAFF TGTGCCATCAGGGATTCGGACAGGGGGCTAACTGAAGCTTTCTTT
NA NA TRBJ1-5 TRBV19 CASSMERDNQPQHF TGTGCCAGTAGTATGGAGAGGGACAATCAGCCCCAGCATTTT
NA once TRBJ1-2 TRBV11-2 CASSLGGGPYGYTF TGTGCCAGCAGCTTAGGGGGGGGTCCCTATGGCTACACCTTC
NA NA TRBJ1-1 TRBV9 CASSATVGDTEAFF TGTGCCAGCAGCGCCACAGTGGGGGACACTGAAGCTTTCTTT
NA few TRBJ1-1 TRBV28 CASINRATEAFF TGTGCCAGCATAAACAGGGCCACTGAAGCTTTCTTT
TRBD2 NA TRBJ2-1 TRBV5-1 CASNKLAGGDLEQFF TGCGCCAGCAACAAACTAGCGGGAGGGGACTTAGAGCAGTTCTTC
TRBD1 NA TRBJ2-5 TRBV18 CASSLMTGGSGQETQYF TGTGCCAGCTCACTAATGACAGGGGGAAGTGGGCAAGAGACCCAGTACTTC
TRBD2 NA TRBJ2-1 TRBV10-3 CATGLAGVAFF TGTGCCACGGGACTAGCGGGAGTCGCGTTCTTC
TRBD1 NA TRBJ1-1 TRBV5-1 CASSLQGIQAFF TGCGCCAGCAGCTTACAGGGGATCCAAGCTTTCTTT
TRBD2 NA TRBJ2-1 TRBV9 CASSYQTSGTYNEQFF TGTGCCAGCAGCTATCAAACTAGCGGGACCTACAATGAGCAGTTCTTC
NA NA TRBJ2-2 TRBV18 CASSPPGRDNTGELFF TGTGCCAGCTCACCACCCGGGCGCGACAACACCGGGGAGCTGTTTTTT
NA NA TRBJ2-1 TRBV11-2 CASSPAGRYEQFF TGTGCCAGCAGCCCGGCAGGGAGGTATGAGCAGTTCTTC
TRBD2 NA TRBJ2-3 TRBV4-1 CASSGTPPGLAGDTQYF TGCGCCAGCAGCGGGACGCCACCGGGACTAGCGGGAGACACGCAGTATTTT
NA NA TRBJ1-1 TRBV7-8 CASSPQEGRYTEAFF TGTGCCAGCAGCCCCCAGGAGGGGAGGTACACTGAAGCTTTCTTT
NA NA TRBJ1-3 TRBV6-5 CASSYQVNSGNTIYF TGTGCCAGCAGTTATCAGGTCAACTCTGGAAACACCATATATTTT
NA NA TRBJ2-3 TRBV2 CASSASGSDTQYF TGTGCCAGCAGTGCTTCTGGGTCAGATACGCAGTATTTT
NA NA TRBJ2-1 TRBV15 CATSRDRGNEQFF TGTGCCACCAGCAGAGATCGGGGTAATGAGCAGTTCTTC
NA once TRBJ1-2 TRBV7-8 CASSLAGPVDYGYTF TGTGCCAGCAGCTTAGCGGGTCCTGTGGACTATGGCTACACCTTC
TRBD2 few TRBJ2-2 TRBV9 CASSGTSGNTGELFF TGTGCCAGCTCCGGGACTAGCGGAAACACCGGGGAGCTGTTTTTT